Shown below are 21 T cell receptor beta chains from a single sample sequenced in a study of T cell responses to AZD1222 COVID-19 vaccine (dated by TCRdb to 2020 to 2023). The time point label on this specimen signifies: about 28 days (+/-7) after the second vaccine dose. Library generation was performed with the immunoSEQ multiplex PCR assay. TCRdb holds this immuneACCESS table with in-frame rearrangements only. Some clones are missing; in checked studies, unresolved V genes explain under half, and the rest has no known cause. This sample has 75,000 to 100,000 clones in its table, and about 90% of those were observed once. The leading ten clones occupy 3.1% of the sample. The specimen comprised peripheral blood, sampled 28 days after the second AZD1222 dose. Source of these receptors: an adult who received the AZD1222 COVID-19 vaccine.

The chain links TRBV7-2 to TRBJ1-1; 8 bases are a match to TRBD1. This CDR3 comprises 15 residues. Looked up from germline, CDR1 is SGHTA and CDR2 is FQGNSA. The trim removed 5 bases at V and 0 bases at J, leaving 5 bases unmatched. The CDR3 spells CASSPAGQVNTEAFF. CDR3 DNA sequence: TGTGCCAGCAGCCCCGCGGGACAGGTGAACACTGAAGCTTTCTTT.

V is TRBV28 and J is TRBJ1-1, with 8 bases fitting TRBD1. The CDR3 consists of 16 residues. With V trimmed by 5 bases and J by 1 base, 9 bases remained unmatched. The germline V gene has CDR1 MDHEN and CDR2 SYDVKM. For the CDR3, the DNA is TGTGCCAGCAGTCCCGACAGGGGAATGGGGAACACTGAAGCTTTCTTT. This translates into CASSPDRGMGNTEAFF. Complete variable domain (other parts from reference TRBV28 and TRBJ1-1): DVKVTQSSRYLVKRTGEKVFLECVQDMDHENMFWYRQDPGLGLRLIYFSYDVKMKEKGDIPEGYSVSREKKERFSLILESASTNQTSMYLCASSPDRGMGNTEAFFGQGTRLTVV.

This chain joins TRBV12-2 and TRBJ1-4; the D call of TRBD1 is as the table states it, not checked on the DNA. TRBV12-2 constitutes a pseudogene. The CDR3 is 16 amino acids. CDR3 nucleotide sequence: TGTGCAAGTCGCTTACTTTCCGCAGCAACTAATGAAAAACTGTTTTTT. This sequence encodes CASRLLSAATNEKLFF.

The rearrangement joins TRBV29-1 to TRBJ2-7, with TRBD1 as a possible D gene (6 bases). The V end lost 6 bases, the J end lost 0 bases, and 12 bases lay between the germline ends. CDR1 and CDR2 from the germline V gene are SQVTM and ANQGSEA. This CDR3 region has 13 residues. CDR3 loop: CSVDTGNSYEQYF. CDR3 DNA sequence: TGCAGCGTCGACACAGGGAACTCCTACGAGCAGTACTTC.

This clone was seen more than once but under ten times. The chain uses TRBV6-5 and TRBJ2-7; D is perhaps TRBD2 (7 bases). Germline V gives CDR1 MNHEY, CDR2 SVGAGI. This CDR3 is built from 14 residues. The V end lost 8 bases, the J end lost 5 bases, and 19 bases lay between the germline ends. The DNA of the CDR3 is TGTGCCAGCGATTTAAGGCAGGGGAGGGACGAGCAGTACTTC. Its translation: CASDLRQGRDEQYF.

The chain has TRBV11-2 and TRBJ1-3; no firm D call. Deletions cut 5 bases from V and 1 base from J, with 9 bases between. The V gene's germline CDR1 is SGHAT and CDR2 FQNNGV. The CDR3 loop spans 14 amino acids. For the CDR3, the DNA is TGTGCCAGCAGCCGCTTTCCTTCTGGAAACACCATATATTTT. It specifies CASSRFPSGNTIYF. The variable domain in full, completed from reference TRBV11-2 and TRBJ1-3, reads EAGVAQSPRYKIIEKRQSVAFWCNPISGHATLYWYQQILGQGPKLLIQFQNNGVVDDSQLPKDRFSAERLKGVDSTLKIQPAKLEDSAVYLCASSRFPSGNTIYFGEGSWLTVV.

The chain combines TRBV2 with TRBJ2-5; D not resolved. Germline values: CDR1 SNHLY, CDR2 FYNNEI. The CDR3 covers 13 residues. Trimming removed 3 bases from V and 3 bases from J, with 8 bases in between. In DNA, the CDR3 is TGTGCCAGCAGTGATAGTGGGGAAGAGACCCAGTACTTC. It yields the protein CASSDSGEETQYF. Drawing the rest from reference TRBV2 and TRBJ2-5, the complete variable domain is EPEVTQTPSHQVTQMGQEVILRCVPISNHLYFYWYRQILGQKVEFLVSFYNNEISEKSEIFDDQFSVERPDGSNFTLKIRSTKLEDSAMYFCASSDSGEETQYFGPGTRLLVL.

The rearrangement joins TRBV5-4 to TRBJ2-2; TRBD1 aligns across 7 bases. The V gene end was trimmed by 4 bases and the J gene end by 1 base; junction bases not matched to a gene: 7. Per germline, CDR1 SGHNT and CDR2 YYREEE (reference sequence). The CDR3 runs to 16 residues. CDR3 in amino acids: CASSKGRGRNTGELFF. The DNA of the CDR3 is TGTGCCAGCAGCAAAGGAAGGGGGCGGAACACCGGGGAGCTGTTTTTT.

The chain recombines TRBV11-2 with TRBJ2-5; D is unresolved. The CDR3 has 15 residues. The germline V gene has CDR1 SGHAT and CDR2 FQNNGV. Trimming pared 3 bases from V and 0 bases from J, leaving 11 bases between. Written as DNA, the CDR3 is TGTGCCAGCAGCTTGTTTCCGACTGACCAAGAGACCCAGTACTTC. It specifies CASSLFPTDQETQYF.

The chain joins TRBV5-1 to TRBJ1-1; 7 nucleotides align to TRBD1. The germline V gene encodes CDR1 SGHRS and CDR2 YFSETQ. V was clipped by 0 bases and J by 1 base; unmatched bases: 3. There are 15 residues in the CDR3. The CDR3 reads CASSLEAGGNTEAFF. CDR3 nucleotides: TGCGCCAGCAGCTTGGAGGCAGGGGGGAACACTGAAGCTTTCTTT.

The J gene is TRBJ2-2, the V gene TRBV11-3; 7 bases map to TRBD2. CDR3 length: 17 amino acids. CDR1 SGHNT and CDR2 YENEEA come from the germline V gene. V gave up 3 bases and J gave up 0 bases; unmatched junction bases: 7. The CDR3 coding sequence is TGTGCCAGCAGCTTCGGGCGGGGGAACGCGAACACCGGGGAGCTGTTTTTT. Translation gives CASSFGRGNANTGELFF. The complete variable domain, with remaining parts taken from reference TRBV11-3 and TRBJ2-2, reads EAGVVQSPRYKIIEKKQPVAFWCNPISGHNTLYWYLQNLGQGPELLIRYENEEAVDDSQLPKDRFSAERLKGVDSTLKIQPAELGDSAVYLCASSFGRGNANTGELFFGEGSRLTVL.

The rearrangement uses TRBV11-2 and TRBJ2-7; D unresolved. Deletions cut 1 base from V and 6 bases from J, with 7 bases between. Germline V lookup: CDR1 SGHAT, CDR2 FQNNGV. The length of the CDR3 is 12 residues. The CDR3 coding sequence is TGTGCCAGCAGCTTAGCCCGGTTCGAGCAGTACTTC. It is translated as CASSLARFEQYF.

The rearrangement joins TRBV19 to TRBJ2-3; possibly TRBD2 for D (6 bases). Germline V gene sequence: CDR1 LNHDA, CDR2 SQIVND (reference sequence). The CDR3 has 16 residues. V dropped 1 base and J dropped 3 bases, with 14 bases sitting between them. The CDR3 here is CASSIGLGRVTDTQYF. For the CDR3, the DNA is TGTGCCAGTAGTATAGGACTAGGCAGGGTGACAGATACGCAGTATTTT.

CDR3 nucleotides: TGTGCCAGCAGCTTAGGGGACAGGGGCTATGAGCAGTTCTTC. This gives the protein CASSLGDRGYEQFF. The chain is built from TRBV7-8 and TRBJ2-1; 10 bases fit TRBD1. J lost 8 bases, V lost 1 base, and 2 bases had no gene match. There are 14 residues in the CDR3. Germline V gives CDR1 SGHVS, CDR2 FQNEAQ.

The rearrangement joins TRBV2 to TRBJ2-1; D may be TRBD2 (6 bases). The CDR3 runs 12 residues. Looked up from germline, CDR1 is SNHLY and CDR2 is FYNNEI. The germline V and J ends were trimmed by 6 bases and 7 bases, with 10 bases remaining between them. CDR3 loop: CASRTGGNEQFF. The DNA for the CDR3 is TGTGCCAGCAGGACTGGGGGGAATGAGCAGTTCTTC. Combining the CDR3 with reference TRBV2 and TRBJ2-1 gives the whole variable domain EPEVTQTPSHQVTQMGQEVILRCVPISNHLYFYWYRQILGQKVEFLVSFYNNEISEKSEIFDDQFSVERPDGSNFTLKIRSTKLEDSAMYFCASRTGGNEQFFGPGTRLTVL.

The rearrangement uses TRBV30 and TRBJ1-5; unclear D gene. V was pared by 2 bases and J by 0 bases, with 11 bases between. The germline gives CDR1 GTSNPN, CDR2 SVGIG (reference sequence). The length of the CDR3 is 15 residues. CDR3 amino acids: CAWSPGQYSNQPQHF. The CDR3 DNA sequence: TGTGCCTGGAGTCCCGGGCAGTATAGCAATCAGCCCCAGCATTTT.

The chain recombines TRBV14 with TRBJ1-2; possible D gene TRBD1, 5 bases. With 4 bases removed from V and 4 bases from J, the gap between germline ends came to 22 bases. Germline CDR1 SGHDN, CDR2 FVKESK. This CDR3 is 17 amino acids long. CDR3 coding DNA: TGTGCCAGCAGCCCAAGGTTGGCAGGCGCCGGGGGCTATGGCTACACCTTC. Protein sequence: CASSPRLAGAGGYGYTF.

J is TRBJ2-7 and V is TRBV2, with TRBD1 as a possible D gene (5 bases). The CDR3 has 16 amino acids. The V gene lost 1 base and the J gene lost 4 bases, with 17 bases spanning the gap. CDR1 is SNHLY, CDR2 FYNNEI, per germline. CDR3 residues: CASSEGVAGFGYEQYF. The CDR3 DNA is TGTGCCAGCAGTGAAGGGGTGGCAGGGTTCGGGTACGAGCAGTACTTC.

The V and J genes are TRBV18 and TRBJ1-1, with D unclear. The germline V gene encodes CDR1 KGHSH and CDR2 LQKENI. CDR3 length equals 16 residues. Trimming cost V 2 bases and J 3 bases, with 16 bases left between them. The DNA of the CDR3 is TGTGCCAGCTCACCATGGTCCGGGATCCTTGACACTGAAGCTTTCTTT. It translates to CASSPWSGILDTEAFF.

This chain links TRBV9 with TRBJ2-5; 8 nucleotides match TRBD1. Germline CDR1 reads SGDLS; CDR2 reads YYNGEE. The CDR3 extends over 14 amino acids. J lost 5 bases, V lost 0 bases, and 3 bases had no gene match. CDR3 protein: CASSVGQGSETQYF. CDR3 coding DNA: TGTGCCAGCAGCGTAGGACAGGGGTCGGAGACCCAGTACTTC.

This chain uses TRBV5-1 with TRBJ1-1, with TRBD1 as a possible D gene (5 bases). The CDR3 spans 14 residues. V lost 0 bases to trimming and J lost 4 bases, with 10 bases between them. The germline V gene has CDR1 SGHRS and CDR2 YFSETQ. The CDR3 spells CASSLAGGGTEAFF. The CDR3 DNA follows: TGCGCCAGCAGCTTGGCCGGGGGAGGCACTGAAGCTTTCTTT.